The next 8 T cell receptor beta chains were all read from a single sample in a study of blood T cell repertoires in COVID-19. Sequencing was performed with immunoSEQ multiplex PCR; in TCRdb, only in-frame clones are kept and a portion is missing. The repertoire includes about 210,000 clones, around 88% of them detected once, and 1.5% sits in the top ten. The sample consisted of peripheral blood. The origin of the receptors is a man between 18 and 35 years old with active or convalescent COVID-19.

CDR3 in amino acids: CASSLFSGRTSYNEQFF. As DNA, the CDR3 is TGCGCCAGCAGCTTGTTTAGCGGGAGGACCTCCTACAATGAGCAGTTCTTC. The chain couples TRBV5-1 to TRBJ2-1; 10 nucleotides match TRBD2. Trimming at V came to 1 base and at J to 0 bases, leaving 4 bases not matched to a gene. CDR1 is SGHRS, CDR2 YFSETQ, per germline. There are 17 residues in the CDR3.

V usage is TRBV28 and J usage is TRBJ2-5, with no clear D. The V gene lost 9 bases and the J gene lost 3 bases, with 14 bases spanning the gap. Germline V gene sequence: CDR1 MDHEN, CDR2 SYDVKM. The CDR3 is made up of 13 amino acids. The CDR3 sequence is CASTPGVEETQYF. The CDR3 DNA follows: TGTGCCAGTACCCCAGGCGTAGAAGAGACCCAGTACTTC.

V usage is TRBV7-3 and J usage is TRBJ2-5, with D hard to call. The germline V and J ends were trimmed by 1 base and 1 base, with 7 bases remaining between them. The CDR3 runs to 14 residues. The germline CDR1 and CDR2 sequences are SGHTA and FQGTGA. The CDR3: CASSLIPVQETQYF. The CDR3 coding sequence is TGTGCCAGCAGCTTAATCCCAGTCCAAGAGACCCAGTACTTC. Looking up the rest from reference TRBV7-3 and TRBJ2-5 gives the full variable domain: GAGVSQTPSNKVTEKGKYVELRCDPISGHTALYWYRQSLGQGPEFLIYFQGTGAADDSGLPNDRFFAVRPEGSVSTLKIQRTERGDSAVYLCASSLIPVQETQYFGPGTRLLVL.

The CDR3 coding sequence is TGTGCCAGCAGCCCGCGGGATACAGATACGCAGTATTTT. As protein: CASSPRDTDTQYF. The chain uses TRBV11-3 and TRBJ2-3; a weak D match, TRBD2 (6 bases). Germline CDR1 SGHNT, CDR2 YENEEA. The CDR3 is made up of 13 amino acids. Trimming took off 5 bases at V and 3 bases at J, with 9 bases between the two ends.

The chain links TRBV7-2 to TRBJ2-4, with 7 bases lining up with TRBD2. Germline trimming cut 1 base from V and 8 bases from J; bases unmatched to any gene: 14. The CDR3 totals 17 residues. Germline assignment: CDR1 SGHTA and CDR2 FQGNSA. This CDR3 is CASSLVTRMAGEHIQYF. CDR3 DNA sequence: TGTGCCAGCAGCTTAGTAACTCGTATGGCGGGAGAACACATTCAGTACTTC.

In this sample, this clone turned up once. This chain's CDR3 is CATSDNLDRVGLGNTGELFF. DNA for the CDR3: TGTGCCACCAGTGATAACCTCGACAGGGTGGGCCTTGGGAACACCGGGGAGCTGTTTTTT. The rearrangement joins TRBV24-1 to TRBJ2-2; 7 bases are a match to TRBD1. With V trimmed by 3 bases and J by 1 base, 16 bases remained unmatched. Germline CDR1 reads KGHDR; CDR2 reads SFDVKD. This CDR3 has 20 residues.

This chain links TRBV7-2 with TRBJ1-5; D is possibly TRBD1 (5 bases). The CDR3 contains 16 residues. V gave up 8 bases and J gave up 4 bases, with 21 bases separating them. Germline-derived CDR1 and CDR2 are SGHTA and FQGNSA. CDR3 DNA sequence: TGTGCCAGCTCCAAGTCGGGGCGCGGGACGAATCAGCCCCAGCATTTT. Residues: CASSKSGRGTNQPQHF.

The genes are TRBV9 and TRBJ1-1, with TRBD1 matching 7 bases. The CDR3 runs 14 residues. Per germline, CDR1 SGDLS and CDR2 YYNGEE. J lost 3 bases, V lost 3 bases, and 5 bases had no gene match. CDR3 nucleotides: TGTGCCAGCAGCGCCGGACAGGCGTACACTGAAGCTTTCTTT. Its protein product is CASSAGQAYTEAFF. The full variable domain, its missing parts supplied by reference TRBV9 and TRBJ1-1, is DSGVTQTPKHLITATGQRVTLRCSPRSGDLSVYWYQQSLDQGLQFLIQYYNGEERAKGNILERFSAQQFPDLHSELNLSSLELGDSALYFCASSAGQAYTEAFFGQGTRLTVV.